The sequence of this T cell receptor (beta chain) was determined in a study of CD8 T cells in ankylosing spondylitis. Points from the study as a whole: Disease-associated clonotypes exhibited CD8+ identity and were relatively infrequent in peripheral blood.

A note on this clonotype: What it binds is unknown.

The TCR beta libraries were generated through quantitative 5'-RACE incorporating molecular barcodes. TCRdb processed the 5' RACE reads anew with MiXCR; each CDR3 protein has one entry. The data contain some 250,000 distinct CDR3 sequences, more than 20% of them singletons. The CDR3 runs to 15 residues. Looked up from germline, CDR1 is SGHKS and CDR2 is YYEKEE (reference sequence). J lost 11 bases, V lost 0 bases, and 8 bases had no gene match. The V call is TRBV5-5, the J call TRBJ2-2; TRBD1 matches 9 bases. The sequenced sample was blood, either unsorted or a sorted T cell fraction (not recorded which). The receptor comes from a male donor with ankylosing spondylitis or in good health (not recorded which). As DNA, the CDR3 is TGTGCCAGCAGCTTGGCCTATGTGGGACAGGGCGAGCTGTTTTTT. It is translated as CASSLAYVGQGELFF. Based on the CDR3 plus reference TRBV5-5 and TRBJ2-2, the full variable domain is DAGVTQSPTHLIKTRGQQVTLRCSPISGHKSVSWYQQVLGQGPQFIFQYYEKEERGRGNFPDRFSARQFPNYSSELNVNALLLGDSALYLCASSLAYVGQGELFFGEGSRLTVL.